This T cell receptor (beta chain) was sequenced during a study of OX40 agonist ivuxolimab in advanced cancers. The overall study: A mean age of approximately 64 years, range roughly 23 to 85, was recorded, and roughly 83% were male. Study findings and constraints: The CD4+ and CD8+ T cells in the blood had expanded clonally by week 6 at 0.1 to 3.0 mg/kg.

Clones were read by immunoSEQ multiplex PCR, and TCRdb kept only the in-frame ones, dropping some. The data contain just over 90,000 clones, approximately 92% of them singletons. The CDR3 spans 13 residues. The germline gives CDR1 MNHEY, CDR2 SMNVEV (reference sequence). Trimming took 0 bases from V and 9 from J, leaving 9 bases between them. Of note for this clone: The antigen remains undetermined.

The chain combines TRBV27 with TRBJ2-1; no firm D call. The sequences come from CD4+ or CD8+ T cells sorted from blood, collected in a trial of the OX40 agonist ivuxolimab. The receptor was isolated from an adult with an advanced solid tumor such as melanoma, head and neck, liver or kidney cancer. As DNA, the CDR3 is TGTGCCAGCAGTTTATCGTCGGGTGGTGAGCAGTTCTTC. As protein: CASSLSSGGEQFF.